The next 16 T cell receptor beta chains were all read from a single sample in a study of T cell repertoires in cytomegalovirus infection. TCRdb called the reads again in MiXCR, with one record for every CDR3 protein. The data show more than 85,000 distinct CDR3 sequences, approximately 15% seen once. Sequenced material: PBMCs. The receptors shown here come from a human donor in good health (CMV status not recorded). Some clones in this sample may be carry-over from other donors' samples.

This clonotype was picked up many times. The V call is TRBV19, the J call TRBJ2-1; D not certain. In germline, CDR1 is LNHDA, CDR2 SQIVND (reference sequence). This CDR3 is 11 amino acids long. Trimming left V 3 bases short and J 10 bases short, with 7 bases between. CDR3 DNA sequence: TGTGCCAGTAGTATGAAACTAGAGCAGTTCTTC. Its protein product is CASSMKLEQFF.

Note on this clonotype: This may be a read error: a much more frequent sequence differs by one nucleotide. V and J are TRBV7-2 and TRBJ2-1; 8 bases are a match to TRBD1. The CDR3 loop spans 15 amino acids. Germline V CDR1 and CDR2: SGHTA, FQGNSA. The V gene end was trimmed by 5 bases and the J gene end by 7 bases; junction bases not matched to a gene: 10. CDR3 amino acids: CASSLRWTGWNEQFF. The CDR3, as DNA: TGTGCCAGCAGCCTCCGGTGGACAGGGTGGAATGAGCAGTTCTTC. Full variable domain (outside the CDR3, taken from reference TRBV7-2 and TRBJ2-1): GAGVSQSPSNKVTEKGKDVELRCDPISGHTALYWYRQSLGQGLEFLIYFQGNSAPDKSGLPSDRFSAERTGGSVSTLTIQRTQQEDSAVYLCASSLRWTGWNEQFFGPGTRLTVL.

This clonotype was observed many times. The chain is built from TRBV12-3 or TRBV12-4 and TRBJ2-7, with 7 nucleotides matching TRBD2. This CDR3 is built from 16 residues. V trimming: 4 bases; J trimming: 2 bases; junction bases outside the gene matches: 11. CDR3 sequence reads: CASSSTLRGTTYEQYF. Here the CDR3 DNA reads TGTGCCAGCAGTTCAACCCTGCGGGGGACCACCTACGAGCAGTACTTC.

To note about this clonotype: This clone may be a read error of a much larger clone one base away. The chain links TRBV7-2 to TRBJ2-3; TRBD1 aligns across 7 bases. This CDR3 has 16 amino acids. CDR1 is SGHTA and CDR2 is FQGNSA in the germline V gene. The V segment lost 2 bases and the J segment 4 bases; nucleotides outside the gene matches: 9. The CDR3 spells CASSLSPTGNADTQYF. The CDR3 coding sequence is TGTGCCAGCAGCTTATCTCCGACAGGGAACGCAGATACGCAGTATTTT.

This clonotype was seen a single time. V is TRBV5-1 and J is TRBJ1-2; 8 nucleotides match TRBD1. Germline CDR1 is SGHRS and CDR2 is YFSETQ. CDR3 length: 14 residues. Unmatched junction bases numbered 5, after V lost 4 bases and J lost 3 bases. The CDR3, as DNA: TGCGCCAGCAGCCGGGACAGGCCCGACTATGGCTACACCTTC. Its protein product is CASSRDRPDYGYTF.

This clonotype was observed many times. The chain employs TRBV5-1 and TRBJ2-1; TRBD2 might be the D (6 bases). V gave up 2 bases and J gave up 4 bases, with 7 bases separating them. Germline assignment: CDR1 SGHRS and CDR2 YFSETQ. CDR3 length equals 13 residues. CDR3: CASSFGTYNEQFF. CDR3 nucleotide sequence: TGCGCCAGCAGCTTCGGGACTTACAATGAGCAGTTCTTC.

At least ten counts were recorded for this clonotype. This chain connects TRBV7-2 to TRBJ2-2; 9 bases fit TRBD1. The germline gives CDR1 SGHTA, CDR2 FQGNSA. The length of the CDR3 is 19 residues. V dropped 1 base and J dropped 1; count of bases not matched to a gene: 10. This chain's CDR3 is CASSLVFGGTGLNTGELFF. The DNA for the CDR3 is TGTGCCAGCAGCTTAGTTTTCGGGGGGACAGGGCTGAACACCGGGGAGCTGTTTTTT.

This chain links TRBV18 with TRBJ2-6; no firm D call. CDR3 length: 15 amino acids. V dropped 3 bases and J dropped 0 bases, with 6 bases sitting between them. The germline gives CDR1 KGHSH, CDR2 LQKENI. CDR3 protein: CASSPVGSGANVLTF. CDR3 in DNA: TGTGCCAGCTCACCCGTAGGCTCTGGGGCCAACGTCCTGACTTTC.

This clonotype showed up just a few times. The J gene is TRBJ1-5, the V gene TRBV12-3 or TRBV12-4; D might be TRBD1 (5 bases). This CDR3 comprises 13 residues. V was cut by 7 bases and J by 5 bases, with 12 bases left in between. The CDR3 coding sequence is TGTGCCAGCAAGGGGACCAACGATCAGCCCCAGCATTTT. This sequence encodes CASKGTNDQPQHF.

The J gene is TRBJ1-5, the V gene TRBV6-1; D might be TRBD1 (5 bases). The CDR3 has 14 amino acids. Germline CDR1 MNHNS, CDR2 SASEGT. Trimming removed 1 base from V and 6 bases from J, with 10 bases in between. CDR3 nucleotides: TGTGCCAGCAGTGAAGGCCCGGGGGGTCAGCCCCAGCATTTT. This gives the protein CASSEGPGGQPQHF.

This clonotype was found many times. The chain couples TRBV7-3 to TRBJ1-1; D not resolved. The CDR3 extends over 15 amino acids. V was trimmed by 1 base and J by 3 bases, leaving 12 bases between them. From germline, CDR1 is SGHTA and CDR2 FQGTGA. The CDR3 DNA is TGTGCCAGCAGCTTAATCCCCGGGAGAGACACTGAAGCTTTCTTT. Encoded protein: CASSLIPGRDTEAFF.

This chain uses TRBV18 with TRBJ1-1; the D is unclear. The CDR3 has 13 residues. Germline V CDR1 and CDR2: KGHSH, LQKENI. With 3 bases removed from V and 4 bases from J, the gap between germline ends came to 9 bases. This CDR3 reads CASSPPGGTEAFF. CDR3 nucleotide sequence: TGTGCCAGCTCACCCCCGGGTGGCACTGAAGCTTTCTTT.

V gene TRBV7-2 combines with J gene TRBJ1-2; D unresolved. Germline V gene lookup returns CDR1 SGHTA and CDR2 FQGNSA. Between the trimmed V and J ends, which lost 1 base and 4 bases, there was a span of 13 bases. CDR3 size: 15 residues. CDR3: CASSLGGGQAYGYTF. The DNA for the CDR3 is TGTGCCAGCAGCTTAGGAGGAGGGCAGGCCTATGGCTACACCTTC.

The chain joins TRBV28 to TRBJ1-5; no definite D call. V lost 7 bases to trimming and J lost 5 bases, with 12 bases between them. The CDR3 spans 13 residues. In germline, CDR1 is MDHEN, CDR2 SYDVKM. CDR3 sequence reads: CASNGQRDQPQHF. The CDR3 region has the DNA TGTGCCAGCAATGGCCAGAGGGATCAGCCCCAGCATTTT.

The rearrangement links TRBV29-1 to TRBJ2-7; 7 nucleotides match TRBD1. The CDR3 consists of 13 residues. Trimming cost V 5 bases and J 0 bases; bases outside gene matches: 4. Germline assignment: CDR1 SQVTM and CDR2 ANQGSEA. The CDR3 DNA sequence: TGCAGCGTTTTGACAGGGAGCTCCTACGAGCAGTACTTC. It translates to CSVLTGSSYEQYF.

A few counts support this clonotype. V is TRBV5-1 and J is TRBJ1-1; a weak D match, TRBD1 (5 bases). The CDR3 has 17 amino acids. CDR1 is SGHRS and CDR2 is YFSETQ in the germline V gene. V lost 4 bases, J lost 1 base, and 20 bases lay in between. Here the CDR3 reads CASSDRRVDSQNTEAFF. The CDR3 region has the DNA TGCGCCAGCAGCGACCGACGGGTAGACAGTCAGAACACTGAAGCTTTCTTT.